The 29 T cell receptor beta chains below were found in one sample sequenced in a study of post-analysis software for immune sequencing data. Unique molecular identifiers tagged the TCR beta cDNA libraries. TCRdb passed the PCR reads through MiXCR, listing each CDR3 protein once. This table has some 240,000 distinct CDR3 sequences, approximately 34% appearing once. Study results and limitations: A handful of TRBV segments (TRBV5-6, TRBV5-1 and TRBV20-1 among them) occurred more frequently in patients than in controls.

These TCRs are of unknown antigen specificity. The sequenced material came from blood. These receptors originate from a girl between 5 and 17 years old with multiple sclerosis.

This clonotype came up many times. The chain uses TRBV4-1 and TRBJ2-5; D is perhaps TRBD2 (7 bases). There are 15 residues in the CDR3. CDR1 MGHRA and CDR2 YSYEKL come from the germline V gene. V lost 0 bases to trimming and J lost 5 bases, with 13 bases between them. CDR3 protein: CASSQDSGGWETQYF. CDR3 in DNA: TGCGCCAGCAGCCAAGATTCGGGGGGCTGGGAGACCCAGTACTTC.

A note on this clonotype: A read error may account for a junction end that differs from germline. The V call is TRBV7-2, the J call TRBJ1-5; D is undetermined. The CDR3 runs to 14 residues. Germline V gene sequence: CDR1 SGHTA, CDR2 FQGNSA. The CDR3 DNA follows: TGTGCCAGCAGCTACGATTATAGCATTCAGCCCCAGCATTTT. Encoded protein: CASSYDYSIQPQHF.

This clonotype was observed many times. The chain couples TRBV5-1 to TRBJ2-5, with D possibly matching TRBD1 (7 bases). V dropped 3 bases and J dropped 0 bases, with 15 bases sitting between them. From germline, CDR1 is SGHRS and CDR2 YFSETQ. CDR3 length: 16 residues. CDR3 region: CASSSRGTVNQETQYF. DNA for the CDR3: TGCGCCAGCAGCTCCCGGGGGACAGTCAACCAAGAGACCCAGTACTTC.

This clonotype was detected ten times or more. The chain combines TRBV12-3 or TRBV12-4 with TRBJ2-4, with D unresolved. This CDR3 is built from 15 residues. V dropped 6 bases and J dropped 1 base, with 13 bases sitting between them. The CDR3 is CASSSLLTAKNIQYF. The CDR3 bases are TGTGCCAGCAGCTCCCTTTTGACCGCCAAAAACATTCAGTACTTC.

This clonotype was recorded many times. This chain links TRBV20-1 with TRBJ2-1; 14 bases match TRBD2. Trimming took 0 bases from V and 9 from J; bases not matched to a gene: 10. CDR1 is DFQATT and CDR2 is SNEGSKA in the germline V gene (reference sequence). The CDR3 runs 17 residues. CDR3 protein: CSARDQAGLAGVFEQFF. CDR3 DNA sequence: TGCAGTGCTAGAGATCAAGCGGGACTAGCGGGAGTCTTTGAGCAGTTCTTC.

Concerning this clonotype itself: A single base separates this from a much larger clone, so it may be a read error. V gene TRBV27 combines with J gene TRBJ2-1, with 12 bases identical to TRBD2. Per germline, CDR1 MNHEY and CDR2 SMNVEV (reference sequence). V shed 1 base and J 7 bases; nucleotides not matched to a gene: 14. CDR3 size: 19 residues. The CDR3 coding sequence is TGTGCCAGCAGTTTATTTTCACTAGCGGGAGGCATTAGGTGGAATGAGCAGTTCTTC. This encodes CASSLFSLAGGIRWNEQFF.

This clonotype has only a few counts. Given a much more abundant clone one base away, this may be a read error. The V and J genes are TRBV9 and TRBJ2-5, with 7 bases identical to TRBD1. The CDR3 runs 13 residues. The V segment lost 3 bases and the J segment 11 bases; nucleotides outside the gene matches: 10. Germline V CDR1 and CDR2: SGDLS, YYNGEE. The CDR3 here is CASSGGTDNEQYF. The CDR3 bases are TGTGCCAGCAGCGGAGGGACAGACAATGAGCAGTACTTC. Full variable domain (rest looked up from reference TRBV9 and TRBJ2-5): DSGVTQTPKHLITATGQRVTLRCSPRSGDLSVYWYQQSLDQGLQFLIQYYNGEERAKGNILERFSAQQFPDLHSELNLSSLELGDSALYFCASSGGTDNEQYFGPGTRLLVL.

This clonotype has just one count. The CDR3 region is CASSPRGRAARPQHF. DNA of the CDR3: TGTGCCAGTAGTCCGAGAGGGAGGGCGGCACGGCCCCAGCATTTT. J is TRBJ1-5 and V is TRBV19; D is undetermined. The CDR3 consists of 15 residues. The germline gives CDR1 LNHDA, CDR2 SQIVND (reference sequence). V shed 5 bases and J shed 9 bases, with 20 bases lying between them. Drawing the rest from reference TRBV19 and TRBJ1-5, the complete variable domain is DGGITQSPKYLFRKEGQNVTLSCEQNLNHDAMYWYRQDPGQGLRLIYYSQIVNDFQKGDIAEGYSVSREKKESFPLTVTSAQKNPTAFYLCASSPRGRAARPQHFGDGTRLSIL.

The gene calls are TRBV29-1 and TRBJ2-2, with 9 positions matching TRBD1. Losses at the gene ends were 4 bases for V and 4 bases for J; bases not matched to a gene: 4. Per germline, CDR1 SQVTM and CDR2 ANQGSEA. This CDR3 spans 14 amino acids. The CDR3 sequence is CSVAGQGATGELFF. In DNA, the CDR3 is TGCAGCGTTGCGGGACAGGGAGCCACCGGGGAGCTGTTTTTT.

V usage is TRBV28 and J usage is TRBJ2-1; no firm D call. The CDR3 is 16 residues long. Germline lookup yields CDR1 MDHEN and CDR2 SYDVKM. Trimming removed 10 bases at V and 0 bases at J, with 19 bases between. This CDR3 is CAIQQTPQDSYNEQFF. The CDR3 bases are TGTGCCATCCAGCAGACCCCCCAAGACTCCTACAATGAGCAGTTCTTC.

This clonotype was counted at least ten times. The chain uses TRBV20-1 and TRBJ1-2; unclear D gene. The V end was cut by 5 bases, the J end by 2 bases, with 12 bases between. From germline, CDR1 is DFQATT and CDR2 SNEGSKA (reference sequence). This CDR3 comprises 13 residues. Written as DNA, the CDR3 is TGCAGTGCTCCTCGTGACGGGAACTATGGCTACACCTTC. It is translated as CSAPRDGNYGYTF.

This clonotype was counted ten times or more. J is TRBJ2-3 and V is TRBV9; no reliable D call. CDR1 SGDLS and CDR2 YYNGEE come from the germline V gene. The CDR3 has 16 residues. V gave up 0 bases and J gave up 6 bases, with 17 bases separating them. CDR3: CASSVERKARQDTQYF. CDR3 bases: TGTGCCAGCAGCGTAGAAAGGAAAGCTCGGCAGGATACGCAGTATTTT.

This clonotype was seen only a few times. V and J are TRBV20-1 and TRBJ1-6; 9 nucleotides agree with TRBD1. V was clipped by 1 base and J by 9 bases; unmatched bases: 4. Per germline, CDR1 DFQATT and CDR2 SNEGSKA (reference sequence). CDR3 length: 14 residues. The CDR3 DNA follows: TGCAGTGCTAGAGTCCGGGACAGGGTTTCACCCCTCCACTTT. This sequence encodes CSARVRDRVSPLHF.

This clonotype was counted at least ten times. The chain recombines TRBV20-1 with TRBJ2-3; D is possibly TRBD1 (7 bases). Germline CDR1 DFQATT, CDR2 SNEGSKA (reference sequence). Trimming shortened V by 0 bases and J by 4 bases, and 11 bases separated the two germline ends. The CDR3 sequence is 14 residues long. The chain's CDR3 is CSARDRRGPDTQYF. The CDR3 region has the DNA TGCAGTGCTAGAGATAGGAGGGGGCCAGATACGCAGTATTTT.

This clonotype was observed a handful of times. This may arise from a read error, as a much more abundant clone is one base away. The chain has TRBV5-6 and TRBJ1-2; the D is unclear. The CDR3 is 12 residues long. Germline-derived CDR1 and CDR2 are SGHDT and YYEEEE. Trimming removed 3 bases at V and 4 bases at J, with 7 bases between. CDR3 sequence: CASSSVGYGYTF. The CDR3 DNA sequence: TGTGCCAGCAGCTCGGTGGGCTATGGCTACACCTTC. The full variable domain, its missing parts supplied by reference TRBV5-6 and TRBJ1-2, is DAGVTQSPTHLIKTRGQQVTLRCSPKSGHDTVSWYQQALGQGPQFIFQYYEEEERQRGNFPDRFSGHQFPNYSSELNVNALLLGDSALYLCASSSVGYGYTFGSGTRLTVV.

As concerns this clonotype: Given a much more abundant clone one base away, this may be a read error. The chain carries TRBV12-5 and TRBJ2-3; no firm D call. Per germline, CDR1 LGHNT and CDR2 FRNRAP. Trimming cost V 2 bases and J 6 bases, with 3 bases left between them. This CDR3 has 11 residues. CDR3 amino acids: CASGLMDTQYF. Here the CDR3 DNA reads TGTGCTAGTGGTTTGATGGATACGCAGTATTTT.

This clonotype was counted at least ten times. This chain connects TRBV6-5 to TRBJ2-1, with 8 bases identical to TRBD1. Germline V gives CDR1 MNHEY, CDR2 SVGAGI. The CDR3 sequence is 14 residues long. The trim removed 6 bases at V and 11 bases at J, leaving 12 bases unmatched. The CDR3 is CASRKGQGRFKQFF. CDR3 nucleotides: TGTGCCAGCAGGAAAGGACAGGGAAGATTTAAGCAGTTCTTC.

At least ten counts were recorded for this clonotype. The J gene is TRBJ2-3, the V gene TRBV27; D may be TRBD2 (6 bases). Germline lookup yields CDR1 MNHEY and CDR2 SMNVEV (reference sequence). The V gene lost 3 bases and the J gene lost 1 base, with 11 bases spanning the gap. The CDR3 is 15 residues long. The CDR3 sequence is CASSLSSGRTDTQYF. The DNA for the CDR3 is TGTGCCAGCAGTTTGAGTAGCGGTCGCACAGATACGCAGTATTTT.

This clonotype was recorded a few times. The chain couples TRBV5-1 to TRBJ1-6, with 9 bases identical to TRBD1. CDR1 and CDR2 from the germline V gene are SGHRS and YFSETQ. Unmatched junction bases numbered 7, after V lost 3 bases and J lost 9 bases. The CDR3 loop spans 15 amino acids. CDR3 sequence (DNA): TGCGCCAGCAGCTGGGGGGACAGGGACGGTTCACCCCTCCACTTT. Its translation is CASSWGDRDGSPLHF.

This clonotype was seen ten or more times. The V call is TRBV5-1, the J call TRBJ1-1; perhaps TRBD1 as D (5 bases). The V gene lost 6 bases and the J gene lost 0 bases, with 12 bases spanning the gap. Germline lookup yields CDR1 SGHRS and CDR2 YFSETQ. The CDR3 sequence is 14 residues long. The CDR3 region is CASKGRPMNTEAFF. CDR3 sequence (DNA): TGCGCCAGCAAGGGACGACCCATGAACACTGAAGCTTTCTTT.

This clonotype was observed a handful of times. V usage is TRBV10-1 and J usage is TRBJ1-1; D remains unclear. V lost 8 bases and J 6 bases, leaving 10 bases between the germline ends. CDR1 WNHNN and CDR2 SYGVQD come from the germline V gene (reference sequence). The length of the CDR3 is 11 residues. For the CDR3, the DNA is TGCGCCAGCCCAGATAGCCCTGAAGCTTTCTTT. It encodes CASPDSPEAFF.

This clonotype was seen ten or more times. V is TRBV29-1 and J is TRBJ2-1; D is unresolved. CDR3 length: 14 residues. Germline values: CDR1 SQVTM, CDR2 ANQGSEA. The germline V and J ends were trimmed by 1 base and 2 bases, with 9 bases remaining between them. The CDR3: CSVEAQRTYNEQFF. The CDR3 DNA reads as TGCAGCGTTGAAGCCCAGCGTACCTACAATGAGCAGTTCTTC.

Concerning this clonotype itself: The junction shows a germline mismatch at one end, possibly a read error. This chain uses TRBV12-3 or TRBV12-4 with TRBJ2-3; TRBD2 matches 8 bases. The CDR3 runs to 19 residues. The CDR3 loop is CASRRRYFLTSGITDMQYF. The CDR3 bases are TGTGCCAGCAGACGCCGGTACTTTCTAACTAGCGGAATAACAGATATGCAGTATTTT.

This chain uses TRBV29-1 with TRBJ2-1, with D maybe TRBD1 (5 bases). This CDR3 region has 14 residues. CDR1 and CDR2 from the germline V gene are SQVTM and ANQGSEA. Trimming took off 6 bases at V and 13 bases at J, with 25 bases between the two ends. CDR3 in amino acids: CSVERMGPGETQFF. The CDR3 region has the DNA TGCAGCGTCGAAAGGATGGGGCCGGGTGAGACCCAGTTCTTC.

This chain links TRBV29-1 with TRBJ2-3; 8 bases align to TRBD2. This CDR3 spans 16 amino acids. Germline V gene data show CDR1 as SQVTM and CDR2 as ANQGSEA. With V trimmed by 4 bases and J by 5 bases, 14 bases remained unmatched. The chain's CDR3 is CSVGLLSGGGRDTQYF. The CDR3 nucleotides are TGCAGCGTTGGGCTCCTCTCGGGGGGGGGCCGAGATACGCAGTATTTT.

V gene TRBV24-1 combines with J gene TRBJ2-1; no clear D. Germline V gene sequence: CDR1 KGHDR, CDR2 SFDVKD. This CDR3 spans 15 amino acids. With 2 bases removed from V and 4 bases from J, the gap between germline ends came to 11 bases. This CDR3 reads CATSDSETRYNEQFF. The CDR3 DNA reads TGTGCCACCAGTGATTCTGAGACAAGGTACAATGAGCAGTTCTTC.

This clonotype appeared many times. The CDR3, as DNA: TGCAGTGCTGCGATTGCAGGGTACCAAGAGACCCAGTACTTC. It yields the protein CSAAIAGYQETQYF. The gene calls are TRBV20-1 and TRBJ2-5; maybe TRBD1 (5 bases). The length of the CDR3 is 14 residues. Germline V gene data show CDR1 as DFQATT and CDR2 as SNEGSKA (reference sequence). Deletions cut 5 bases from V and 0 bases from J, with 13 bases between.

This clonotype has a handful of counts. For the CDR3, the DNA is TGCGCCAGCGCCCAGGGAGCGGGAATGGTCGGGGAGCTGTTTTTT. Its protein is CASAQGAGMVGELFF. The chain carries TRBV4-3 and TRBJ2-2; 7 positions match TRBD2. The ends lost 8 bases at V and 7 bases at J; junction bases unmatched: 13. Germline V gene sequence: CDR1 LGHNA, CDR2 YSLEER. This CDR3 has 15 residues.

Ten or more counts support this clonotype. This sequence joins TRBV13 and TRBJ2-3; D is unresolved. CDR1 PRHDT and CDR2 FYEKMQ come from the germline V gene (reference sequence). With 4 bases removed from V and 4 bases from J, the gap between germline ends came to 15 bases. CDR3 length: 15 amino acids. CDR3 in amino acids: CASSSFWVEADTQYF. The CDR3 DNA follows: TGTGCCAGCAGCTCCTTCTGGGTCGAAGCAGATACGCAGTATTTT. The complete variable domain, with remaining parts taken from reference TRBV13 and TRBJ2-3, reads AAGVIQSPRHLIKEKRETATLKCYPIPRHDTVYWYQQGPGQDPQFLISFYEKMQSDKGSIPDRFSAQQFSDYHSELNMSSLELGDSALYFCASSSFWVEADTQYFGPGTRLTVL.